There are a few counts of the clone carrying this T cell receptor beta chain. This entry comes from a study of T-cell reconstitution after alpha-beta-depleted transplantation in children. The library targeted TCRbeta and was prepared with unique molecular identifiers. TCRdb analysed the PCR reads with MiXCR anew, one entry per CDR3 protein. The sample has hundreds of thousands of distinct CDR3 sequences, roughly 17% seen once. CDR1 is ENHRY, CDR2 SYGVKD, per germline. After removal of 5 bases from V and 3 bases from J, the junction contained 7 bases not matched to a gene. This CDR3 spans 15 amino acids.

The rearrangement links TRBV10-3 to TRBJ1-2, with 9 bases that match TRBD1. This clonotype was sampled from a human donor who donated a stem cell graft to a child with acute myeloid leukemia. The starting material was PBMCs from the stem cell graft donor, obtained from the stem cell graft. The CDR3: CAISSTGGLYYGYTF. In nucleotides, the CDR3 is TGTGCCATCAGTTCTACAGGGGGCCTGTACTATGGCTACACCTTC.